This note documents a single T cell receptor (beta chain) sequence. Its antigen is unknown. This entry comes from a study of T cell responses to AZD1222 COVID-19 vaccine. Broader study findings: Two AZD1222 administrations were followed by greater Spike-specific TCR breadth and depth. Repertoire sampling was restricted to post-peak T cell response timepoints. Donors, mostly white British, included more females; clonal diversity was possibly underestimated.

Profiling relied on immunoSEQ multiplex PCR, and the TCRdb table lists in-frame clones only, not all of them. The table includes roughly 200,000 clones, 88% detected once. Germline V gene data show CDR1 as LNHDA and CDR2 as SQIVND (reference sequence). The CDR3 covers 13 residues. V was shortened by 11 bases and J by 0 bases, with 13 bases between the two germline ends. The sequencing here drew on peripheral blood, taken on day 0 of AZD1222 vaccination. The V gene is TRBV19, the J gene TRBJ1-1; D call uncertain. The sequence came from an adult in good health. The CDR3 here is CASGSVLNTEAFF. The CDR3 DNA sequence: TGTGCCTCCGGATCAGTGCTGAACACTGAAGCTTTCTTT. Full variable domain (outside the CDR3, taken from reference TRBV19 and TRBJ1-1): DGGITQSPKYLFRKEGQNVTLSCEQNLNHDAMYWYRQDPGQGLRLIYYSQIVNDFQKGDIAEGYSVSREKKESFPLTVTSAQKNPTAFYLCASGSVLNTEAFFGQGTRLTVV.